A selection of T cell receptor beta chains follows, all from one sample in a study of cytomegalovirus exposure and HLA in healthy donors. Data came from immunoSEQ multiplex PCR; TCRdb stores just in-frame clones and leaves some out. The sample contains about 210,000 clones, roughly four fifths of which appear only once. The source material was PBMCs. These receptors all stem from a woman aged 45 to 65 in good health and CMV-seropositive. The CDR3 runs from the conserved cysteine through the conserved F or W. The D gene is left open where the match is weak.

d_call: NA
v_call: TRBV6-6
j_call: TRBJ2-1
cdr3_length: 12
cdr3_aa: CASSDGYNEQFF

d_call: NA
v_call: TRBV5-1
j_call: TRBJ1-1
cdr3_length: 13
cdr3_aa: CASSTSMNTEAFF

d_call: NA
v_call: TRBV5-4
j_call: TRBJ1-1
cdr3_length: 14
cdr3_aa: CASTLETANTEAFF

d_call: TRBD2
v_call: TRBV5-1
j_call: TRBJ2-7
cdr3_length: 15
cdr3_aa: CASSLRLAGAYEQYF

d_call: NA
v_call: TRBV21-1
j_call: TRBJ2-7
cdr3_length: 14
cdr3_aa: CASSKPVSSYEQYF

d_call: NA
v_call: TRBV18
j_call: TRBJ2-2
cdr3_length: 15
cdr3_aa: CASSKRTDNTGELFF

d_call: NA
v_call: TRBV2
j_call: TRBJ1-1
cdr3_length: 13
cdr3_aa: CASGPEGNTEAFF

d_call: TRBD1
v_call: TRBV19
j_call: TRBJ1-2
cdr3_length: 16
cdr3_aa: CASSPTGADSGYGYTF

d_call: NA
v_call: TRBV27
j_call: TRBJ1-2
cdr3_length: 15
cdr3_aa: CASSTTWTLNYGYTF

d_call: NA
v_call: TRBV6-5
j_call: TRBJ2-1
cdr3_length: 15
cdr3_aa: CASSSGAGQYNEQFF

d_call: TRBD1
v_call: TRBV7-9
j_call: TRBJ2-7
cdr3_length: 15
cdr3_aa: CASSSPWDRAYEQYF

d_call: NA
v_call: TRBV28
j_call: TRBJ1-2
cdr3_length: 14
cdr3_aa: CASSFTGWAYGYTF

d_call: TRBD2
v_call: TRBV5-1
j_call: TRBJ2-7
cdr3_length: 14
cdr3_aa: CASTLAGYSYEQYF

d_call: TRBD1
v_call: TRBV5-4
j_call: TRBJ2-4
cdr3_length: 14
cdr3_aa: CASSSQGTGNIQYF

d_call: NA
v_call: TRBV28
j_call: TRBJ1-5
cdr3_length: 16
cdr3_aa: CASSPPQGNSNQPQHF

d_call: TRBD1
v_call: TRBV7-9
j_call: TRBJ1-2
cdr3_length: 13
cdr3_aa: CASSRQGVPGYTF

d_call: NA
v_call: TRBV20-1
j_call: TRBJ2-3
cdr3_length: 11
cdr3_aa: CSARDKNTQYF

d_call: NA
v_call: TRBV28
j_call: TRBJ1-1
cdr3_length: 16
cdr3_aa: CASPSLGDLRATEAFF

d_call: NA
v_call: TRBV19
j_call: TRBJ1-2
cdr3_length: 12
cdr3_aa: CASSHRPGGYTF

d_call: TRBD1
v_call: TRBV29-1
j_call: TRBJ1-1
cdr3_length: 14
cdr3_aa: CSVAPGTGDTEAFF

d_call: NA
v_call: TRBV12-5
j_call: TRBJ1-1
cdr3_length: 17
cdr3_aa: CASGLVSPRGGNTEAFF

d_call: NA
v_call: TRBV4-1
j_call: TRBJ2-7
cdr3_length: 14
cdr3_aa: CASSQVSRTGEQYF

d_call: NA
v_call: TRBV2
j_call: TRBJ1-4
cdr3_length: 14
cdr3_aa: CALRYRGIDEKLFF

d_call: NA
v_call: TRBV19
j_call: TRBJ1-3
cdr3_length: 15
cdr3_aa: CASSPRGFSGNTIYF

d_call: TRBD1
v_call: TRBV6-5
j_call: TRBJ2-1
cdr3_length: 14
cdr3_aa: CASSGMTGKDEQFF

d_call: NA
v_call: TRBV7-3
j_call: TRBJ2-7
cdr3_length: 14
cdr3_aa: CASSLSGAHYEQYF

d_call: NA
v_call: TRBV10-1
j_call: TRBJ2-1
cdr3_length: 13
cdr3_aa: CASSESTGYEQFF

d_call: NA
v_call: TRBV11-2
j_call: TRBJ1-6
cdr3_length: 15
cdr3_aa: CASSSRRPGDSPLHF

d_call: NA
v_call: TRBV28
j_call: TRBJ1-1
cdr3_length: 12
cdr3_aa: CASSPEQPEAFF

d_call: NA
v_call: TRBV9
j_call: TRBJ1-3
cdr3_length: 14
cdr3_aa: CASSVAGSGNTIYF

d_call: TRBD1
v_call: TRBV30
j_call: TRBJ1-6
cdr3_length: 13
cdr3_aa: CAWSPYGQGSLHF

d_call: NA
v_call: TRBV19
j_call: TRBJ1-2
cdr3_length: 15
cdr3_aa: CASSIQTNRPDGYTF

d_call: NA
v_call: TRBV7-9
j_call: TRBJ2-2
cdr3_length: 14
cdr3_aa: CASRSGLALGELFF

d_call: TRBD1
v_call: TRBV7-9
j_call: TRBJ1-1
cdr3_length: 14
cdr3_aa: CASSSDRAFTEAFF

d_call: TRBD1
v_call: TRBV18
j_call: TRBJ1-5
cdr3_length: 16
cdr3_aa: CASSPQAGGGNQPQHF

d_call: NA
v_call: TRBV27
j_call: TRBJ1-4
cdr3_length: 15
cdr3_aa: CASSLSRGTGEKLFF

d_call: NA
v_call: TRBV9
j_call: TRBJ1-2
cdr3_length: 15
cdr3_aa: CASSVDPRGVYGYTF

d_call: NA
v_call: TRBV7-9
j_call: TRBJ1-2
cdr3_length: 16
cdr3_aa: CASSLAGLEKNYGYTF

d_call: NA
v_call: TRBV7-2
j_call: TRBJ1-6
cdr3_length: 15
cdr3_aa: CASSRTSINNSPLHF

d_call: NA
v_call: TRBV7-9
j_call: TRBJ2-3
cdr3_length: 12
cdr3_aa: CASRFDRDTQYF

d_call: NA
v_call: TRBV5-8
j_call: TRBJ2-2
cdr3_length: 14
cdr3_aa: CASSLIQGTGELFF

d_call: NA
v_call: TRBV21-1
j_call: TRBJ1-3
cdr3_length: 15
cdr3_aa: CASTTGLNSGNTIYF

d_call: NA
v_call: TRBV19
j_call: TRBJ1-4
cdr3_length: 14
cdr3_aa: CATSEGATNEKLFF

d_call: TRBD1
v_call: TRBV7-9
j_call: TRBJ2-3
cdr3_length: 13
cdr3_aa: CASTGTDTDTQYF

d_call: NA
v_call: TRBV7-6
j_call: TRBJ1-3
cdr3_length: 19
cdr3_aa: CASSLLEFSRYDAGNTIYF

d_call: TRBD1
v_call: TRBV9
j_call: TRBJ2-7
cdr3_length: 15
cdr3_aa: CASSVVPTGPYEQYF

d_call: TRBD1
v_call: TRBV5-1
j_call: TRBJ2-3
cdr3_length: 14
cdr3_aa: CASSSTGVIDTQYF

d_call: NA
v_call: TRBV6-5
j_call: TRBJ1-2
cdr3_length: 14
cdr3_aa: CASSYERQASGYTF

d_call: NA
v_call: TRBV7-2
j_call: TRBJ1-5
cdr3_length: 14
cdr3_aa: CASSYQGGNQPQHF

d_call: TRBD2
v_call: TRBV7-9
j_call: TRBJ2-3
cdr3_length: 15
cdr3_aa: CASSFERGLLDTQYF

d_call: TRBD1
v_call: TRBV27
j_call: TRBJ1-1
cdr3_length: 12
cdr3_aa: CATGTVETEAFF

d_call: TRBD1
v_call: TRBV2
j_call: TRBJ1-2
cdr3_length: 13
cdr3_aa: CTSRVGQTYGYTF